The 25 T cell receptor beta chains given below trace back to one sample, sequenced in a study of response to subunit inactivated influenza vaccine. TCRdb passed the RT-PCR reads through MiXCR, listing each CDR3 protein once. The table records 400,000 to 650,000 distinct CDR3 sequences, roughly 7.6% of them present only once. Sequencing was performed on PBMCs from blood, taken around 2 years after vaccination. The receptors were gathered from a man aged 50 to 69 who received an inactivated influenza vaccine.

The genes are TRBV25-1 and TRBJ1-5; 7 positions match TRBD1. The CDR3 extends over 15 amino acids. The germline V gene encodes CDR1 MGHDK and CDR2 SYGVNS. Trimming at V came to 5 bases and at J to 4 bases, leaving 8 bases not matched to a gene. This chain's CDR3 is CASSQTGNANQPQHF. The CDR3 DNA sequence: TGTGCCAGCAGTCAGACAGGGAATGCGAATCAGCCCCAGCATTTT.

The chain uses TRBV10-3 and TRBJ2-3, with a possible D match to TRBD2 (5 bases). The germline gives CDR1 ENHRY, CDR2 SYGVKD. V was trimmed by 0 bases and J by 4 bases, leaving 8 bases between them. The CDR3 extends over 14 amino acids. CDR3 residues: CAISESRVPDTQYF. CDR3 DNA: TGTGCCATCAGTGAGTCGAGGGTGCCAGATACGCAGTATTTT.

This clonotype showed up just a few times. The chain combines TRBV7-2 with TRBJ2-7, with D perhaps matching TRBD1 (6 bases). Germline V gives CDR1 SGHTA, CDR2 FQGNSA. The CDR3 has 14 amino acids. With 5 bases removed from V and 4 bases from J, the gap between germline ends came to 15 bases. DNA for the CDR3: TGTGCCAGCAGCGAGCGGTCAGGGGAGTACGAGCAGTACTTC. This sequence encodes CASSERSGEYEQYF.

This clonotype was counted a few times. The gene calls are TRBV15 and TRBJ1-2; 7 nucleotides match TRBD1. Trimming took 6 bases from V and 4 from J; bases not matched to a gene: 5. The CDR3 totals 13 residues. The germline gives CDR1 LNHNV, CDR2 YYDKDF (reference sequence). The CDR3 reads CATRTTGTYGYTF. CDR3 bases: TGTGCCACCAGAACGACAGGGACCTATGGCTACACCTTC.

The chain has TRBV5-5 and TRBJ2-7, with TRBD2 identical over 9 bases. The CDR3 is 16 residues long. Per the germline V gene, CDR1 is SGHKS and CDR2 is YYEKEE (reference sequence). The V segment lost 0 bases and the J segment 6 bases; nucleotides outside the gene matches: 10. DNA of the CDR3: TGTGCCAGCAGCTTGGAATCCAGCGGGAGGCTCTTCGAGCAGTACTTC. The encoded protein is CASSLESSGRLFEQYF.

The chain recombines TRBV4-2 with TRBJ1-5, with D tentatively TRBD1 (6 bases). CDR1 is LGHNA and CDR2 is YNFKEQ in the germline V gene. V lost 2 bases to trimming and J lost 6 bases, with 14 bases between them. The CDR3 covers 15 residues. In DNA, the CDR3 is TGTGCCAGCAGCCAATACCAGGGGATCGTTCAGCCCCAGCATTTT. As protein: CASSQYQGIVQPQHF.

This clonotype was counted a few times. The V call is TRBV5-1, the J call TRBJ1-5; D gene unclear. The germline V and J ends were trimmed by 0 bases and 2 bases, with 9 bases remaining between them. CDR1 and CDR2 (germline): SGHRS, YFSETQ. The CDR3 is 15 residues long. CDR3 nucleotide sequence: TGCGCCAGCAGCTTGGAATCCGGGCGCAATCAGCCCCAGCATTTT. It specifies CASSLESGRNQPQHF.

This chain links TRBV6-5 with TRBJ2-5; TRBD2 is a possible D gene (6 bases). Deletions cut 1 base from V and 1 base from J, with 16 bases between. Germline V CDR1 and CDR2: MNHEY, SVGAGI. The CDR3 spans 17 residues. CDR3 bases: TGTGCCAGCAGTTACTGGTCGAGGCGGGGACCCCAAGAGACCCAGTACTTC. Translated, it gives CASSYWSRRGPQETQYF.

The chain is built from TRBV11-1 and TRBJ2-3; the match to TRBD2 covers 10 bases. The CDR3 is made up of 18 amino acids. After removal of 5 bases from V and 1 base from J, the junction contained 12 bases not matched to a gene. Germline V lookup: CDR1 SGHAT, CDR2 FQDESV (reference sequence). The CDR3 DNA reads TGTGCCAGCAGCCCAGCGGAGCGGGGGGGCCGGGGCACAGATACGCAGTATTTT. It specifies CASSPAERGGRGTDTQYF.

This clonotype was seen only a few times. This rearrangement joins TRBV11-2 to TRBJ2-7, with 8 bases identical to TRBD1. J gave up 0 bases and V 3 bases, and 4 bases lay outside the gene matches. The CDR3 has 15 amino acids. Germline values: CDR1 SGHAT, CDR2 FQNNGV. The CDR3 region has the DNA TGTGCCAGCAGCTTCAGGACAGGGTTCTCCTACGAGCAGTACTTC. It translates to CASSFRTGFSYEQYF. The full variable domain, rest sourced from reference TRBV11-2 and TRBJ2-7, is EAGVAQSPRYKIIEKRQSVAFWCNPISGHATLYWYQQILGQGPKLLIQFQNNGVVDDSQLPKDRFSAERLKGVDSTLKIQPAKLEDSAVYLCASSFRTGFSYEQYFGPGTRLTVT.

CDR3 in DNA: TGTGCCAGCAGCCAGAGCGGGACACCTAATCAGCCCCAGCATTTT. This translates into CASSQSGTPNQPQHF. The chain carries TRBV3-1 and TRBJ1-5; D possibly corresponds to TRBD1 (6 bases). V lost 3 bases, J lost 4 bases, and 13 bases lay in between. Germline V gene sequence: CDR1 LGHDT, CDR2 YNNKEL (reference sequence). The CDR3 extends over 15 amino acids.

The table lists this clonotype with a few counts. The V call is TRBV24-1, the J call TRBJ2-1, with TRBD1 matching over 11 bases. The CDR3 covers 16 residues. V trimming: 4 bases; J trimming: 6 bases; junction bases outside the gene matches: 7. CDR1 is KGHDR and CDR2 is SFDVKD in the germline V gene. The CDR3 DNA sequence: TGTGCCACCAGTGACCCAGGGACAGGGGGAGGCAATGAGCAGTTCTTC. Its translation is CATSDPGTGGGNEQFF.

This clonotype appeared many times. This chain uses TRBV28 with TRBJ1-2; the match to TRBD1 covers 7 bases. The CDR3 totals 14 residues. V dropped 7 bases and J dropped 4; count of bases not matched to a gene: 9. Looked up from germline, CDR1 is MDHEN and CDR2 is SYDVKM. The CDR3 DNA is TGTGCCAGCAACACAGTGACAGGGATCTATGGCTACACCTTC. This encodes CASNTVTGIYGYTF.

Many counts were recorded for this clonotype. This chain joins TRBV5-1 and TRBJ2-3, with TRBD2 identical over 9 bases. The CDR3 extends over 14 amino acids. Germline loops: CDR1 SGHRS, CDR2 YFSETQ. The ends lost 4 bases at V and 8 bases at J; junction bases unmatched: 8. CDR3: CASSPSGGTLTQYF. CDR3 nucleotide sequence: TGCGCCAGCAGCCCGAGCGGGGGGACCCTTACGCAGTATTTT.

This clonotype was seen a handful of times. The J gene is TRBJ2-1, the V gene TRBV29-1, with 10 nucleotides matching TRBD2. The CDR3 runs to 14 residues. J was trimmed by 6 bases and V by 7 bases; bases with no gene match: 9. From germline, CDR1 is SQVTM and CDR2 ANQGSEA. Here the CDR3 DNA reads TGCAGCGATCAAACTAGCGGGATTTTCAATGAGCAGTTCTTC. Protein: CSDQTSGIFNEQFF.

The gene calls are TRBV4-3 and TRBJ2-7; D possibly uses TRBD1 or TRBD2 (6 bases each). This CDR3 comprises 14 residues. In germline, CDR1 is LGHNA, CDR2 YSLEER. V gave up 4 bases and J gave up 6 bases, with 16 bases separating them. The chain's CDR3 is CASSPSGGAGEQYF. The CDR3 bases are TGCGCCAGCAGCCCTTCCGGGGGCGCGGGCGAGCAGTACTTC.

The chain uses TRBV20-1 and TRBJ1-1, with 12 bases that match TRBD1. Per the germline V gene, CDR1 is DFQATT and CDR2 is SNEGSKA (reference sequence). The CDR3 extends over 15 amino acids. With 6 bases clipped from V and 0 bases from J, the junction kept 5 bases outside the gene matches. As DNA, the CDR3 is TGCAGTGCAAAGGGACAGGGGGCACTGAACACTGAAGCTTTCTTT. It yields the protein CSAKGQGALNTEAFF.

V gene TRBV14 combines with J gene TRBJ2-1; a weak D match, TRBD1 (6 bases). The CDR3 runs to 15 residues. The germline V gene has CDR1 SGHDN and CDR2 FVKESK. V lost 3 bases to trimming and J lost 0 bases, with 9 bases between them. CDR3 residues: CASSQTGVSYNEQFF. CDR3 nucleotide sequence: TGTGCCAGCAGCCAGACAGGAGTCTCCTACAATGAGCAGTTCTTC.

This clonotype has a handful of counts. The rearrangement joins TRBV6-2 or TRBV6-3 to TRBJ2-7; 13 nucleotides agree with TRBD2. Looked up from germline, CDR1 is MNHEY and CDR2 is SVGEGT. The CDR3 is made up of 18 amino acids. J lost 1 base, V lost 4 bases, and 10 bases had no gene match. The CDR3 loop is CASSSLGLAGIESYEQYF. CDR3 DNA: TGTGCCAGCAGTTCCCTGGGACTAGCGGGAATAGAATCCTACGAGCAGTACTTC.

The chain has TRBV2 and TRBJ2-7; D perhaps matches TRBD1 (6 bases). The CDR3 has 14 amino acids. V gave up 7 bases and J gave up 0 bases, with 13 bases separating them. CDR1 and CDR2 from the germline V gene are SNHLY and FYNNEI. CDR3 protein: CASMQGPSSYEQYF. In DNA, the CDR3 is TGTGCCAGCATGCAGGGGCCGAGCTCCTACGAGCAGTACTTC.

This clonotype was observed at least ten times. The rearrangement joins TRBV29-1 to TRBJ2-1; D perhaps matches TRBD2 (5 bases). CDR3 length: 16 amino acids. In germline, CDR1 is SQVTM, CDR2 ANQGSEA. V lost 4 bases to trimming and J lost 1 base, with 17 bases between them. The CDR3 nucleotides are TGCAGCGTTGCCCCTAGGCTAGCAAGTTCCTACAATGAGCAGTTCTTC. It codes for CSVAPRLASSYNEQFF.

The V call is TRBV7-2, the J call TRBJ2-3; perhaps TRBD1 as D (6 bases). Deletions cut 5 bases from V and 4 bases from J, with 16 bases between. Germline values: CDR1 SGHTA, CDR2 FQGNSA. This CDR3 has 15 residues. The CDR3 sequence is CASSPRWTASDTQYF. DNA of the CDR3: TGTGCCAGCAGCCCTAGATGGACAGCCTCAGATACGCAGTATTTT. The variable domain in full, with the rest retrieved from reference TRBV7-2 and TRBJ2-3, is GAGVSQSPSNKVTEKGKDVELRCDPISGHTALYWYRQSLGQGLEFLIYFQGNSAPDKSGLPSDRFSAERTGGSVSTLTIQRTQQEDSAVYLCASSPRWTASDTQYFGPGTRLTVL.

There are a few counts of this clonotype. The germline gene is not matched at one end of the junction; a read error may be the cause. This chain connects TRBV18 to TRBJ2-7, with 7 bases aligning to TRBD1. Germline CDR1 reads KGHSH; CDR2 reads LQKENI. The CDR3 consists of 12 residues. DNA of the CDR3: TGTGCCAGCTCACCATACCTGGGACAGCGGAACTTC. It specifies CASSPYLGQRNF.

In its sample, this clonotype was seen a few times. The chain joins TRBV4-1 to TRBJ2-1; D is possibly TRBD1 (5 bases). The CDR3 runs to 14 residues. Trimming shortened V by 3 bases and J by 6 bases, and 12 bases separated the two germline ends. Germline assignment: CDR1 MGHRA and CDR2 YSYEKL. The DNA of the CDR3 is TGCGCCAGCAGCCAGACGACAGTATTCAATGAGCAGTTCTTC. Translated: CASSQTTVFNEQFF.

V is TRBV5-6 and J is TRBJ2-7; 9 bases are shared with TRBD2. J gave up 7 bases and V 6 bases, and 14 bases lay outside the gene matches. Germline CDR1 and CDR2: SGHDT and YYEEEE. The CDR3 is made up of 15 amino acids. CDR3 loop: CASTREREVLGEQYF. CDR3 nucleotides: TGTGCCAGCACGCGGGAGCGGGAGGTTTTGGGGGAGCAGTACTTC.